This T cell receptor beta chain comes out of a study of T cell responses to AZD1222 COVID-19 vaccine (dated by TCRdb to the early 2020s). For the study in its entirety: A total of over 230 trial participants underwent TCR sequencing, of whom 207 had received two doses of AZD1222 and 26 had received two doses of the MenACWY control vaccine. Trial participants were enrolled into age subgroups of 18-55, 56-69 and 70-plus years, which contained about 150, 27 and 61 TCR-sequenced participants, respectively.

To note about this clone: The specificity of this receptor is unknown. No quality values exist for individual bases; no much larger clone is one base distant.

The investigation overall reported the following: Participants were mostly white British and included more females than males, and it was suggested by the authors that clonal diversity may have been underestimated. The whole spike protein was spanned by vaccine-associated CD4 TCRs, and dominant responses were seen in regions 160-218 and 743-854. A significant rise in spike-specific TCR breadth and depth was observed after two AZD1222 doses relative to day 0 and relative to MenACWY recipients. Epitopes outside the regions mutated in the B.1.351 and B.1.1.7 variants were reportedly recognized by nearly half of the unique spike-specific TCRs. In the small 56-69-year group, the increase in depth fell short of significance, most likely because of low power. Because no day 14 peak-response samples were available, repertoires were characterized only after the peak T cell response. Only a handful of AZD1222 recipients were SARS-CoV-2 seropositive at baseline, limiting conclusions about previously exposed vaccinees.

The CDR3 regions of human TCRbeta chains were analyzed by immunosequencing. Per the original workflow: Repertoire TCRs were checked for matches against a reference library of SARS-CoV-2-specific TCRs that had been generated using the MIRA antigen-specificity platform. Breadth was defined as the fraction of unique TCRs that were SARS-CoV-2-associated, and depth was defined as the fraction of total T cells that were SARS-CoV-2-associated. Using the MIRA data, each spike-specific TCR was assigned both to the spike region to which the TCR was reactive and to a CD4 or CD8 class. Log10-transformed breadth and depth values were compared by one-way ANOVA with Sidak's multiple comparisons tests. Held by TCRdb, this immuneACCESS table contains in-frame sequences only and omits some clones. Under half of the omission traces to an unresolved V gene where checked; the cause of the rest is unknown. V and J calls and clone size are as listed in that table; D and trimming were resolved from the DNA. The sample includes some 280,000 clones, with roughly 93% observed a single time. The top ten clones comprise about 0.5% of the sample.

The germline V gene yields SGHVS for CDR1 and FQNEAQ for CDR2. Cut back by 3 bases and 1 base, the V and J ends lie 9 bases apart. Including cysteine and phenylalanine, the CDR3 has 14 amino acids. Just CDR3 DNA is preserved here, 42 bases in frame from base 1. Per the publication, the time point label means: about 28 days (+/-7) after the second vaccine dose. AZD1222 recipients with second doses at about 4 weeks or about 12 weeks were pooled, because spike-specific TCR depth and breadth did not differ between schedules. Vaccinee samples were obtained from the UK trials COV001 and COV002, which included a single-blind randomized controlled phase 2/3 trial of AZD1222 (ChAdOx1 nCoV-19) in healthy adults. Trial participant PBMC samples were collected at day 0 and day 28 after the second dose for TCRbeta chain sequencing.

The sequence links TRBV7-8 to TRBJ1-1, with a tentative D gene TRBD1 over 6 matching bases. The source material was peripheral blood, sampled 28 days after the second AZD1222 dose. This TCR was recovered from an adult who received the AZD1222 COVID-19 vaccine. The CDR3 in this case is CASSFQTGNTEAFF. The DNA reads as follows: TGTGCCAGCAGCTTTCAGACAGGGAACACTGAAGCTTTCTTT.